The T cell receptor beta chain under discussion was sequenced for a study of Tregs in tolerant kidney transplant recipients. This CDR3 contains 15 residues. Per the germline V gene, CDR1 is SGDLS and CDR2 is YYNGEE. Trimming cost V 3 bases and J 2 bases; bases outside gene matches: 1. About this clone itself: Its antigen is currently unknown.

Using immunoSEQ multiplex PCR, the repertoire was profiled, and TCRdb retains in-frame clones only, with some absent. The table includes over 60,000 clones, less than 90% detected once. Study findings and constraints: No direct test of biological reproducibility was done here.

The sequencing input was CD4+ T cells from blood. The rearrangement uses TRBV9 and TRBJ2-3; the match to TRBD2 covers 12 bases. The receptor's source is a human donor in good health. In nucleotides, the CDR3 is TGTGCCAGCAGCGCTAGCGGGGGGGCCACAGATACGCAGTATTTT. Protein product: CASSASGGATDTQYF.